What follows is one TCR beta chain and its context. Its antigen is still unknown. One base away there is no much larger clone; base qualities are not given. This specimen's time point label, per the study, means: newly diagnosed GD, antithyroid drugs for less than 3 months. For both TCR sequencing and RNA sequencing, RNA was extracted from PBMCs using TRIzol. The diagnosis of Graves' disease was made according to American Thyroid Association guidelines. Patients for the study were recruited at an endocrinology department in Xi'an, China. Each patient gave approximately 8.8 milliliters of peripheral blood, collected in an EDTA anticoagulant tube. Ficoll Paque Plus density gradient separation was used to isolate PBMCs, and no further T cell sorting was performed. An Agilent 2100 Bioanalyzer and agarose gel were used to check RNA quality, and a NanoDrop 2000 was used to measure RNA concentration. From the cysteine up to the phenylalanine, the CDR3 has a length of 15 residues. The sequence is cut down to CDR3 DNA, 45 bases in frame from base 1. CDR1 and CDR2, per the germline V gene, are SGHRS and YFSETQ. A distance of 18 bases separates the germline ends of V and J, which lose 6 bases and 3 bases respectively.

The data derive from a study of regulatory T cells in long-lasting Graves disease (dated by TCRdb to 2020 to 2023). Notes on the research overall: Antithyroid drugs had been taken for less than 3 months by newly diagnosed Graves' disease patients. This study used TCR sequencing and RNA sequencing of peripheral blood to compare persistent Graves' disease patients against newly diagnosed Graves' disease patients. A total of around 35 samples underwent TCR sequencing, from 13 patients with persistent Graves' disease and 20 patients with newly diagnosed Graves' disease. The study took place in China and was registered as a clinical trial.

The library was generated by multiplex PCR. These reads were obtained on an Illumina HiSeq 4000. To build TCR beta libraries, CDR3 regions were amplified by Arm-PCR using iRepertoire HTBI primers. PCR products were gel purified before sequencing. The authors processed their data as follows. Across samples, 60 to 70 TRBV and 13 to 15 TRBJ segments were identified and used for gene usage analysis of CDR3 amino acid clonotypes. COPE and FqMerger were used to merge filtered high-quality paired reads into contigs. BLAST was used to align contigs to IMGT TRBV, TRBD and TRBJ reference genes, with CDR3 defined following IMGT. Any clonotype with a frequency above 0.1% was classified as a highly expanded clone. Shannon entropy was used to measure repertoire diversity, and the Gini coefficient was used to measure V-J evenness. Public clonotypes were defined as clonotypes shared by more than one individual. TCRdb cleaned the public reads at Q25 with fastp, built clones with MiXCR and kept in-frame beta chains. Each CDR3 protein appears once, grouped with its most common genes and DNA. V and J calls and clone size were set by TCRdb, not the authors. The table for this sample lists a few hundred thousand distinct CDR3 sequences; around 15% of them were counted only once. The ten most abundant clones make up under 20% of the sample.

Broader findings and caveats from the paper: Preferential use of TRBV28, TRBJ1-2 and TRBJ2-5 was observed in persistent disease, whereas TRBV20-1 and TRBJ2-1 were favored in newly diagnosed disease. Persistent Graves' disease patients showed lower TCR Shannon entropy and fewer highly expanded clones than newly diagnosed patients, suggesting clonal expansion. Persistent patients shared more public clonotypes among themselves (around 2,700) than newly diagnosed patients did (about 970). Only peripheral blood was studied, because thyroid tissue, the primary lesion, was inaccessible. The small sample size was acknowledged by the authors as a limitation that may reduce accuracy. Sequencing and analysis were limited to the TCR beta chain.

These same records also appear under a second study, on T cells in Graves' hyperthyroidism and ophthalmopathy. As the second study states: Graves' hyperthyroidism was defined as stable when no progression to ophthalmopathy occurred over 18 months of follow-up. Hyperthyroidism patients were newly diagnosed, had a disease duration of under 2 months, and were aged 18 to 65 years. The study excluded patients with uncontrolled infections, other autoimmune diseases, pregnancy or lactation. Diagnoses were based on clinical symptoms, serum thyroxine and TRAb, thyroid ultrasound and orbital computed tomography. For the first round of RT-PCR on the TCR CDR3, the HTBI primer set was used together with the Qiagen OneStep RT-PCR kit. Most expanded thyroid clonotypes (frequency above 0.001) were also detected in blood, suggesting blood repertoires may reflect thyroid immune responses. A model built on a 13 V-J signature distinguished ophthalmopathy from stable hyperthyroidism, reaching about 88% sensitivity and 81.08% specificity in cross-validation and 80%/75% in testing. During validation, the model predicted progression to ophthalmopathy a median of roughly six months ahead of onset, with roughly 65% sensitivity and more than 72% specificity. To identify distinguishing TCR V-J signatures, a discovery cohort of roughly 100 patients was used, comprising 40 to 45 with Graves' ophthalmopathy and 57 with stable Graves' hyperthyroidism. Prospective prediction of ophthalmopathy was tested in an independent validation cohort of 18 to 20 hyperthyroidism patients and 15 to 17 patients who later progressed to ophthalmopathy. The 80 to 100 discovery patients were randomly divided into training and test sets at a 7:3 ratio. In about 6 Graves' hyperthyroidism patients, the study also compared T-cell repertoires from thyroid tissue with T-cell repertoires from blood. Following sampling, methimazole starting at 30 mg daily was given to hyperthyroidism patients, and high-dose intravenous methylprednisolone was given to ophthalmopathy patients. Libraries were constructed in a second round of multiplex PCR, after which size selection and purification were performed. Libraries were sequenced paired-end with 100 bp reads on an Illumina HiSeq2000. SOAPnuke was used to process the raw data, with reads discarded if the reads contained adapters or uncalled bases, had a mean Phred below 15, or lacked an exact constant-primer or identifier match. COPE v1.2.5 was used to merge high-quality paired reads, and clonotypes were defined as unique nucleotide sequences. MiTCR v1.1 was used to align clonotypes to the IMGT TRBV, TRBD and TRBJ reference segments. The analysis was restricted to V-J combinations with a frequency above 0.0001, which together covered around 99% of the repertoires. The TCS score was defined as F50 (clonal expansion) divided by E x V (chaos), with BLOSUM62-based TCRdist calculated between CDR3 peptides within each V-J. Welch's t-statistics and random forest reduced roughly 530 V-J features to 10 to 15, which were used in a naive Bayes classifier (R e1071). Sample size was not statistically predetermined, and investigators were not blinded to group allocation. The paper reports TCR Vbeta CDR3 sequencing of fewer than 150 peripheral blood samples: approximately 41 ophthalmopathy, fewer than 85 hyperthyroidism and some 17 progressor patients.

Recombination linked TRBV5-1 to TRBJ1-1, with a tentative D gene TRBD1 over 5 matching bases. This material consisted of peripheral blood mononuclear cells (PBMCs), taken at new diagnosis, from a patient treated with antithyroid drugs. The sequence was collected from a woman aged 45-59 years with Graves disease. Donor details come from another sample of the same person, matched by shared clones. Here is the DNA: TGCGCCAGCAATCGAATCACAGGAGTGTACACTGAAGCTTTCTTT. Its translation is CASNRITGVYTEAFF.